This T cell receptor beta chain was recorded in a study of T cells in Graves' hyperthyroidism and ophthalmopathy. Whole-study findings and limits: Stable hyperthyroidism was separated from ophthalmopathy by a model based on 13 V-J features.

This clonotype has just one count. Its target is not known. No ophthalmopathy progression within 18 months constituted stable Graves' hyperthyroidism. Participants, patients aged 18 to 65, had newly diagnosed hyperthyroidism with a duration under 2 months. The CDR3 is made up of 19 amino acids. Germline CDR1 and CDR2: SGHTA and FQGNSA. The V segment lost 1 base and the J segment 3 bases; nucleotides outside the gene matches: 15. TCR beta CDR3 regions were amplified from RNA. An initial round of RT-PCR targeting the TCR CDR3 relied on the HTBI primer set. TCRdb reanalysed the multiplex PCR reads using MiXCR and keeps one entry per CDR3 protein. The profile covers approximately 590,000 distinct CDR3 sequences, with roughly 46% appearing a single time and about 7.9% taken by the ten largest.

The sequencing sample was made of peripheral blood or thyroid tissue (not recorded which). The receptor's source is a woman aged 18-35 years with Graves' hyperthyroidism. The chain employs TRBV7-2 and TRBJ2-5, with 9 bases fitting TRBD1. The CDR3 coding sequence is TGTGCCAGCAGCTTAGACGGTATTGGGGACAGGGACTCAAAAGAGACCCAGTACTTC. This gives the protein CASSLDGIGDRDSKETQYF.